Below, one TCR beta chain is given with its context. Trimming pared 6 bases from V and 4 bases from J, leaving 15 bases between. This CDR3 has 15 residues. Germline CDR1 SGHAT, CDR2 FQNNGV. The data belong to a study of blood T cells in healthy people across ages. The authors extracted at least 5 micrograms of total RNA per sample. Primed by a sample-barcoded 5' primer and a J-beta primer mix, a second PCR proceeded for roughly 6 to 12 cycles. TCRdb redid the calling of the 5' RACE reads with MiXCR, one entry per CDR3 protein. The table includes about 1.4 million distinct CDR3 sequences, approximately 59% detected once.

The receptor was derived from a man between 18 and 29 years old in good health. Input material: blood. This chain connects TRBV11-2 to TRBJ2-2, with D maybe TRBD2 (5 bases). CDR3 nucleotide sequence: TGTGCCAGCAGTTTGAAGGACTTCCTCACCGGGGAGCTGTTTTTT. Its protein is CASSLKDFLTGELFF. Variable domain in full (rest from reference TRBV11-2 and TRBJ2-2): EAGVAQSPRYKIIEKRQSVAFWCNPISGHATLYWYQQILGQGPKLLIQFQNNGVVDDSQLPKDRFSAERLKGVDSTLKIQPAKLEDSAVYLCASSLKDFLTGELFFGEGSRLTVL.